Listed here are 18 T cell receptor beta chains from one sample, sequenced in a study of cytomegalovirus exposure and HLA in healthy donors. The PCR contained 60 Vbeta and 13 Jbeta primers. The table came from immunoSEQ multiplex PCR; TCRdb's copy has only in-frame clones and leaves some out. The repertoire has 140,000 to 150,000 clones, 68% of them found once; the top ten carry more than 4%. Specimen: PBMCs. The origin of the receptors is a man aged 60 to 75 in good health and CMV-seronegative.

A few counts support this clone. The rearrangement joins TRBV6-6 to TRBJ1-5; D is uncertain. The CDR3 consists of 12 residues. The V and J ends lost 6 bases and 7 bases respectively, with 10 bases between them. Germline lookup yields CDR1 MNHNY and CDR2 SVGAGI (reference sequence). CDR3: CASSREEQPQHF. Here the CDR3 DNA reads TGTGCCAGCAGCCGTGAGGAGCAGCCCCAGCATTTT.

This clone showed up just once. The CDR3 is CSVGLAGSSYEQYF. The DNA of the CDR3 is TGCAGCGTTGGGCTAGCGGGAAGCTCCTACGAGCAGTACTTC. This sequence joins TRBV29-1 and TRBJ2-7; 9 bases line up with TRBD2. V shed 4 bases, J shed 0 bases, and the junction held 4 bases outside the gene matches. CDR1 and CDR2 from the germline V gene are SQVTM and ANQGSEA. This CDR3 is 14 amino acids long.

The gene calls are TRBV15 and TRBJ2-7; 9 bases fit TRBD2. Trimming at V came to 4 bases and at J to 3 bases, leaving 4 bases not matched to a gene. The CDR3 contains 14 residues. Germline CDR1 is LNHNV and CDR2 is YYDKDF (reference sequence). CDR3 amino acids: CATSKAGGIYEQYF. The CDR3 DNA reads TGTGCCACCAGCAAAGCGGGAGGCATCTACGAGCAGTACTTC.

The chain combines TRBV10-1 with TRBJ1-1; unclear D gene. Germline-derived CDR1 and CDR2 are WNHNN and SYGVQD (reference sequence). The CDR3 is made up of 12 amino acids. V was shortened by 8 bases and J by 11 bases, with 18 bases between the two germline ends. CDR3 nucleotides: TGCGCCAGCTCGAATTCCGTTGGGGAGGCTTTCTTT. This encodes CASSNSVGEAFF.

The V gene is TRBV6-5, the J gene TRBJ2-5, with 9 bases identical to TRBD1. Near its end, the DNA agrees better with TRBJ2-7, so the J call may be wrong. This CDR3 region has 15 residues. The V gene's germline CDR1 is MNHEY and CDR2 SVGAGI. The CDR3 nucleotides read TGTGCCAGCAGTTACTCCGGACAGGGGACGAACGAGCAGTACTTC. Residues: CASSYSGQGTNEQYF.

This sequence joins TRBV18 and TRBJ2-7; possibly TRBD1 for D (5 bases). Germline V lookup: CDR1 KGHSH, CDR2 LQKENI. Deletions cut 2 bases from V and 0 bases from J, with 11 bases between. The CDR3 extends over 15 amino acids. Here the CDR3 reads CASSPTRQSSYEQYF. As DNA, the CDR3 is TGTGCCAGCTCACCAACCCGACAGAGCTCCTACGAGCAGTACTTC.

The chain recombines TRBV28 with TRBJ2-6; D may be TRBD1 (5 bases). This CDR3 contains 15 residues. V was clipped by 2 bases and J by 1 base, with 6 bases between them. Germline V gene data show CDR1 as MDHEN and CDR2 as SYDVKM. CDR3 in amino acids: CASSLPGSGANVLTF. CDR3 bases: TGTGCCAGCAGTTTACCAGGGTCTGGGGCCAACGTCCTGACTTTC.

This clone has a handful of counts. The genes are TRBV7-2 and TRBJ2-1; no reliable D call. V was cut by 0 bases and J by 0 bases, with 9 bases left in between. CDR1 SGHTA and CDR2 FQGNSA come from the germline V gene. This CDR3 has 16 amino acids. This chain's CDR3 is CASSLAGASSYNEQFF. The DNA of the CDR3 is TGTGCCAGCAGCTTAGCGGGCGCCAGCTCCTACAATGAGCAGTTCTTC.

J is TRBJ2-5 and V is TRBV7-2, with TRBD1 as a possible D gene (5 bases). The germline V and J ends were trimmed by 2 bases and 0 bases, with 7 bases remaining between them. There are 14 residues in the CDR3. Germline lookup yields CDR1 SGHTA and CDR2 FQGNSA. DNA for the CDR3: TGTGCCAGCAGCTTATTGGGGCACCAAGAGACCCAGTACTTC. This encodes CASSLLGHQETQYF. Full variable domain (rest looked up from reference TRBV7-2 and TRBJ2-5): GAGVSQSPSNKVTEKGKDVELRCDPISGHTALYWYRQSLGQGLEFLIYFQGNSAPDKSGLPSDRFSAERTGGSVSTLTIQRTQQEDSAVYLCASSLLGHQETQYFGPGTRLLVL.

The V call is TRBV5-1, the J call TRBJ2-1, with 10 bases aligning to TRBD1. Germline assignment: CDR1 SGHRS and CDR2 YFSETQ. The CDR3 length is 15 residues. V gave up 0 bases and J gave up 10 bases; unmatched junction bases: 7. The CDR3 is CASSLDGTGAGEQFF. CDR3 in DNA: TGCGCCAGCAGCTTGGACGGGACAGGGGCAGGGGAGCAGTTCTTC.

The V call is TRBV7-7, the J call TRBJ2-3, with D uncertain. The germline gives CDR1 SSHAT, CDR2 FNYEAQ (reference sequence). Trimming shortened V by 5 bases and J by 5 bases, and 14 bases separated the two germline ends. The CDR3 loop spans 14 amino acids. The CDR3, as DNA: TGTGCCAGCAGCCCAACGGGTAATGGAGATACGCAGTATTTT. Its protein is CASSPTGNGDTQYF.

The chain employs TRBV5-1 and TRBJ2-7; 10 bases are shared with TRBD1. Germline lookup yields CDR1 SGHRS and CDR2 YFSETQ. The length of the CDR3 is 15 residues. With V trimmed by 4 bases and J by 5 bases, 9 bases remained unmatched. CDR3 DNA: TGCGCCAGCAGCCCCAGGACAGGGGGGATCGACGAGCAGTACTTC. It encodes CASSPRTGGIDEQYF. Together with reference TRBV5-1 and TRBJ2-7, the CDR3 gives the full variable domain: KAGVTQTPRYLIKTRGQQVTLSCSPISGHRSVSWYQQTPGQGLQFLFEYFSETQRNKGNFPGRFSGRQFSNSRSEMNVSTLELGDSALYLCASSPRTGGIDEQYFGPGTRLTVT.

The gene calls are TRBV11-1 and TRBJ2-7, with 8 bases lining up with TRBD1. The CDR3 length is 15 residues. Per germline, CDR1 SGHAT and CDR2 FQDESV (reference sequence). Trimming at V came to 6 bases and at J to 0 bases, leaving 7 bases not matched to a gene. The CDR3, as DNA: TGTGCCAGCAGTATGGGGCAGGGGGCCTCCTACGAGCAGTACTTC. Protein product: CASSMGQGASYEQYF.

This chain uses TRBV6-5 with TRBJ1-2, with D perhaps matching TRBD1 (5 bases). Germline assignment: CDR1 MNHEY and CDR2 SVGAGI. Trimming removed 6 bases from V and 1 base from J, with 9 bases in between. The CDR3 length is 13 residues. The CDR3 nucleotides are TGTGCCAGCAGCTCAGACAGTAACTATGGCTACACCTTC. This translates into CASSSDSNYGYTF.

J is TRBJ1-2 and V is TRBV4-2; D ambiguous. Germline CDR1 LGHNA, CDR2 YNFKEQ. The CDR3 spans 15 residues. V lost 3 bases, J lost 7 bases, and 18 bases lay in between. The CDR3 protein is CASSHFSGEDFGYTF. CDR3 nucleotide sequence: TGTGCCAGCAGCCATTTCAGCGGAGAGGATTTTGGCTACACCTTC.

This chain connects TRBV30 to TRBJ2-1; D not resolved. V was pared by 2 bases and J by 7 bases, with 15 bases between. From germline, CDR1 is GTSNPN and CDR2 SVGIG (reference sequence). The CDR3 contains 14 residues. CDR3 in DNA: TGTGCCTGGAGTCCCGGCGGTATCGGAAATGAGCAGTTCTTC. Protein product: CAWSPGGIGNEQFF.

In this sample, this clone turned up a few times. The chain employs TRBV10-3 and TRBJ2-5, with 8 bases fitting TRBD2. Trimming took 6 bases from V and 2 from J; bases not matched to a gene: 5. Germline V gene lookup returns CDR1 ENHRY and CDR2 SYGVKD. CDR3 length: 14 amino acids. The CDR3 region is CAIRPLAEQETQYF. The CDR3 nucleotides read TGTGCCATCAGACCACTAGCGGAACAAGAGACCCAGTACTTC.

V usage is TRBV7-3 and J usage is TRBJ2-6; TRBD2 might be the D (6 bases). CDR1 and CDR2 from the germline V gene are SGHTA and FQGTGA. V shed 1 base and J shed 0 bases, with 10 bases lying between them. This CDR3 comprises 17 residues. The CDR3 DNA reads TGTGCCAGCAGCTTAAACAAGGGACTCTCTGGGGCCAACGTCCTGACTTTC. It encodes CASSLNKGLSGANVLTF.